Below are 29 T cell receptor beta chains sequenced from a single sample in a study of cytomegalovirus exposure and HLA in healthy donors. PCR was performed using 60 Vbeta and 13 Jbeta primers. Here immunoSEQ multiplex PCR was the method, and the copy in TCRdb shows in-frame clones only, minus some. The table has about 65,000 clones, 78% seen once. The sample comprised PBMCs. The receptors originated from a girl aged 10-17 years in good health and CMV-seropositive.

The chain joins TRBV5-1 to TRBJ2-7; 9 bases are a match to TRBD2. Trimming removed 2 bases from V and 5 bases from J; junction bases left unmatched: 20. Germline V gene data show CDR1 as SGHRS and CDR2 as YFSETQ. This CDR3 region has 19 residues. In DNA, the CDR3 is TGCGCCAGCAGCTTTTCCAGGAGGAATGCGGGGGGGCCGAGGGACGAGCAGTACTTC. This codes for CASSFSRRNAGGPRDEQYF.

J is TRBJ2-3 and V is TRBV11-3, with D unresolved. Germline V gives CDR1 SGHNT, CDR2 YENEEA. Trimming shortened V by 4 bases and J by 6 bases, and 8 bases separated the two germline ends. The CDR3 consists of 12 residues. The CDR3 DNA reads TGTGCCAGCAGCTCCCGGGTGGATACGCAGTATTTT. It codes for CASSSRVDTQYF.

The chain recombines TRBV7-2 with TRBJ1-4; possible D gene TRBD1, 6 bases. CDR1 and CDR2 from the germline V gene are SGHTA and FQGNSA. Between the trimmed V and J ends, which lost 2 bases and 8 bases, there was a span of 18 bases. The CDR3 runs 16 residues. This CDR3 is CASSLIGTSSREKLFF. CDR3 DNA: TGTGCCAGCAGCTTAATCGGGACATCCTCGAGAGAAAAACTGTTTTTT.

The chain employs TRBV18 and TRBJ1-4; 9 bases are a match to TRBD1. V lost 2 bases, J lost 7 bases, and 5 bases stayed unmatched. Germline lookup yields CDR1 KGHSH and CDR2 LQKENI. The CDR3 extends over 15 amino acids. This CDR3 is CASSPSGTGIEKLFF. DNA of the CDR3: TGTGCCAGCTCACCATCTGGGACAGGGATTGAAAAACTGTTTTTT.

The genes are TRBV7-2 and TRBJ1-1; D is uncertain. V lost 1 base to trimming and J lost 5 bases, with 11 bases between them. Germline V gives CDR1 SGHTA, CDR2 FQGNSA. The CDR3 loop spans 14 amino acids. The CDR3 region has the DNA TGTGCCAGCAGCTTAGTGCGGGGTGAAACTGAAGCTTTCTTT. Translated: CASSLVRGETEAFF.

This clone was counted between two and nine times. V and J are TRBV27 and TRBJ2-3; no reliable D call. Germline loops: CDR1 MNHEY, CDR2 SMNVEV (reference sequence). Trimming removed 3 bases from V and 6 bases from J, with 4 bases in between. The CDR3 is 11 residues long. The CDR3 here is CASSFGDTQYF. The CDR3 DNA is TGTGCCAGCAGTTTCGGGGATACGCAGTATTTT.

In this sample, this clone turned up a few times. The genes are TRBV5-6 and TRBJ1-1; no definite D call. The V end lost 2 bases, the J end lost 1 base, and 9 bases lay between the germline ends. Germline V gene data show CDR1 as SGHDT and CDR2 as YYEEEE. This CDR3 has 14 residues. CDR3 loop: CASSFPGSNTEAFF. CDR3 nucleotide sequence: TGTGCCAGCAGCTTCCCGGGGTCGAACACTGAAGCTTTCTTT.

Written as DNA, the CDR3 is TGTGCCTGGAGGGCCGTACAGGGGGGCGTAGCTTTCTTT. Residues: CAWRAVQGGVAFF. This chain connects TRBV30 to TRBJ1-1; TRBD1 aligns across 8 bases. Germline trimming cut 3 bases from V and 10 bases from J; bases unmatched to any gene: 10. Per germline, CDR1 GTSNPN and CDR2 SVGIG (reference sequence). The CDR3 consists of 13 residues.

J is TRBJ2-2 and V is TRBV7-2; perhaps TRBD1 as D (6 bases). The CDR3 spans 17 residues. Germline CDR1 is SGHTA and CDR2 is FQGNSA. V lost 4 bases and J lost 2, with 17 bases in between. CDR3 sequence reads: CASSSSVGHRNTGELFF. The DNA of the CDR3 is TGTGCCAGCAGCTCCTCGGTGGGACATCGAAACACCGGGGAGCTGTTTTTT.

V usage is TRBV5-6 and J usage is TRBJ1-6, with D unresolved. V lost 3 bases to trimming and J lost 8 bases, with 12 bases between them. Germline values: CDR1 SGHDT, CDR2 YYEEEE. This CDR3 is built from 14 residues. The CDR3 loop reads CASSSMSYYSPLHF. CDR3 sequence (DNA): TGTGCCAGCAGCTCCATGTCTTACTATTCACCCCTCCACTTT. The full variable domain, with the rest looked up from reference TRBV5-6 and TRBJ1-6, is DAGVTQSPTHLIKTRGQQVTLRCSPKSGHDTVSWYQQALGQGPQFIFQYYEEEERQRGNFPDRFSGHQFPNYSSELNVNALLLGDSALYLCASSSMSYYSPLHFGNGTRLTVT.

This clone has only one observation. This chain uses TRBV7-2 with TRBJ2-3; D is perhaps TRBD1 (6 bases). Trimming stripped 1 base from V and 3 bases from J, with 8 bases between. The CDR3 covers 14 residues. Germline assignment: CDR1 SGHTA and CDR2 FQGNSA. CDR3 protein: CASSLVGTTDTQYF. The CDR3 DNA follows: TGTGCCAGCAGCTTAGTAGGGACAACAGATACGCAGTATTTT.

The rearrangement links TRBV6-1 to TRBJ1-1, with no clear D. There are 16 residues in the CDR3. V lost 2 bases to trimming and J lost 1 base, with 14 bases between them. From germline, CDR1 is MNHNS and CDR2 SASEGT. Here the CDR3 reads CASSESPGSKNTEAFF. CDR3 nucleotides: TGTGCCAGCAGTGAAAGCCCGGGATCAAAGAACACTGAAGCTTTCTTT.

The V call is TRBV25-1, the J call TRBJ1-2, with D possibly TRBD1 on 6 matching bases. The ends were cut back, 1 base at V and 7 bases at J, with 16 bases in the middle. Germline loops: CDR1 MGHDK, CDR2 SYGVNS. This CDR3 spans 15 amino acids. The CDR3 loop is CASSESTGTPGGYTF. In nucleotides, the CDR3 is TGTGCCAGCAGTGAATCGACAGGCACCCCGGGTGGCTACACCTTC.

The rearrangement joins TRBV10-3 to TRBJ2-2; maybe TRBD2 (7 bases). V dropped 4 bases and J dropped 6 bases, with 24 bases sitting between them. There are 18 residues in the CDR3. CDR1 and CDR2 from the germline V gene are ENHRY and SYGVKD. In DNA, the CDR3 is TGTGCCATCAGTGCCCGGGGGGCTACCGGAGCCATGGCCGGGGAGCTGTTTTTT. This codes for CAISARGATGAMAGELFF.

V and J are TRBV28 and TRBJ1-2, with D unresolved. This CDR3 has 12 amino acids. Deletions cut 2 bases from V and 3 bases from J, with 4 bases between. Germline CDR1 reads MDHEN; CDR2 reads SYDVKM. CDR3: CASSLSDYGYTF. The CDR3 DNA reads as TGTGCCAGCAGTTTAAGCGACTATGGCTACACCTTC.

Ten or more counts support this clone. CDR3 sequence reads: CASSHGQGYYEQYF. The DNA of the CDR3 is TGTGCCAGCAGCCATGGACAGGGGTACTACGAGCAGTACTTC. The chain is built from TRBV4-2 and TRBJ2-7; 9 bases agree with TRBD1. V shed 3 bases and J 3 bases; nucleotides not matched to a gene: 3. There are 14 residues in the CDR3. Germline CDR1 is LGHNA and CDR2 is YNFKEQ.

For the CDR3, the DNA is TGTGCCAGCAGCTTCGAGCGAGGAGCGGAGACCCAGTACTTC. It translates to CASSFERGAETQYF. The chain is built from TRBV7-2 and TRBJ2-5; D gene unclear. The CDR3 runs to 14 residues. Trimming cost V 3 bases and J 5 bases, with 13 bases left between them. Germline assignment: CDR1 SGHTA and CDR2 FQGNSA.

The rearrangement links TRBV2 to TRBJ2-7, with 7 bases identical to TRBD2. The ends lost 4 bases at V and 0 bases at J; junction bases unmatched: 3. CDR1 is SNHLY and CDR2 is FYNNEI in the germline V gene. CDR3 length equals 14 residues. As DNA, the CDR3 is TGTGCCAGCAGTGTCGGGGGGTTCTCCTACGAGCAGTACTTC. This encodes CASSVGGFSYEQYF.

The chain has TRBV7-4 and TRBJ1-5; tentatively, D is TRBD1 (5 bases). CDR1 and CDR2 from the germline V gene are SGHVT and SQSDAQ. The CDR3 has 13 residues. Trimming pared 3 bases from V and 2 bases from J, leaving 5 bases between. As DNA, the CDR3 is TGTGCCAGCAGCTTCAGGGGCAATCAGCCCCAGCATTTT. It is translated as CASSFRGNQPQHF. Full variable domain (rest looked up from reference TRBV7-4 and TRBJ1-5): GAGVSQSPRYKVAKRGRDVALRCDSISGHVTLYWYRQTLGQGSEVLTYSQSDAQRDKSGRPSGRFSAERPERSVSTLKIQRTEQGDSAVYLCASSFRGNQPQHFGDGTRLSIL.

The chain carries TRBV6-6 and TRBJ1-2; 7 bases are shared with TRBD1. The ends lost 0 bases at V and 0 bases at J; junction bases unmatched: 4. This CDR3 spans 16 amino acids. Germline values: CDR1 MNHNY, CDR2 SVGAGI (reference sequence). CDR3 sequence (DNA): TGTGCCAGCAGTTACTCCCGGGACAGCTCTAACTATGGCTACACCTTC. Its translation is CASSYSRDSSNYGYTF.

This clone was recorded a few times. This likely comes from a read error, as the CDR3 has no conserved phenylalanine or tryptophan at its end. It is unclear where the CDR3 begins or ends on the DNA, so no DNA is shown, and the CDR3 is as TCRdb lists it. The chain uses TRBV13 and TRBJ1-4; TRBD1 was called by the table and not checked on the DNA. The CDR3 adds up to 13 amino acids, both ends counted. Germline lookup yields CDR1 PRHDT and CDR2 FYEKMQ (reference sequence). CDR3: CASPLTFPGQGIL.

The table lists this clone with a few counts. J is TRBJ1-1 and V is TRBV28; D is unclear. The CDR3 loop spans 13 amino acids. In germline, CDR1 is MDHEN, CDR2 SYDVKM. V shed 2 bases and J shed 1 base, with 5 bases lying between them. The CDR3 region is CASSLVQNTEAFF. In nucleotides, the CDR3 is TGTGCCAGCAGTTTAGTTCAGAACACTGAAGCTTTCTTT. Supplemented by reference TRBV28 and TRBJ1-1, the full variable domain reads DVKVTQSSRYLVKRTGEKVFLECVQDMDHENMFWYRQDPGLGLRLIYFSYDVKMKEKGDIPEGYSVSREKKERFSLILESASTNQTSMYLCASSLVQNTEAFFGQGTRLTVV.

The sample holds a few counts of this clone. The V call is TRBV28, the J call TRBJ2-6; TRBD1 matches 11 bases. The CDR3 runs to 19 residues. Germline trimming cut 4 bases from V and 0 bases from J; bases unmatched to any gene: 8. The germline CDR1 and CDR2 sequences are MDHEN and SYDVKM. The CDR3 sequence: CASSSMDGTGGSGANVLTF. The DNA for the CDR3 is TGTGCCAGCAGTTCCATGGACGGGACAGGGGGCTCTGGGGCCAACGTCCTGACTTTC.

The chain employs TRBV30 and TRBJ1-5; D possibly corresponds to TRBD1 (5 bases). The ends were cut back, 0 bases at V and 5 bases at J, with 14 bases in the middle. CDR3 length: 15 amino acids. Germline V gene data show CDR1 as GTSNPN and CDR2 as SVGIG (reference sequence). CDR3 sequence (DNA): TGTGCCTGGAGTGTACTCGGGGGACCGTATCAGCCCCAGCATTTT. Residues: CAWSVLGGPYQPQHF.

The CDR3 nucleotides are TGTGCCAGCAGCTTTCTAGCGGGAGTAGGTTACGAGCAGTACTTC. Amino acids: CASSFLAGVGYEQYF. The chain couples TRBV7-8 to TRBJ2-7, with 10 bases matching TRBD2. J was trimmed by 4 bases and V by 3 bases; bases with no gene match: 6. The CDR3 totals 15 residues. From germline, CDR1 is SGHVS and CDR2 FQNEAQ.

This clone was found once. The V gene is TRBV25-1, the J gene TRBJ1-1; D call uncertain. Germline V lookup: CDR1 MGHDK, CDR2 SYGVNS. The CDR3 has 13 residues. Trimming removed 4 bases at V and 5 bases at J, with 11 bases between. CDR3 coding DNA: TGTGCCAGCAGTGCCGTCCTGCGGACTGAAGCTTTCTTT. Amino acids: CASSAVLRTEAFF.

The gene calls are TRBV2 and TRBJ1-6; no definite D call. The CDR3 is 14 residues long. CDR1 and CDR2 from the germline V gene are SNHLY and FYNNEI. V gave up 9 bases and J gave up 6 bases, with 15 bases separating them. The CDR3 coding sequence is TGTGCCAGATCATTACGGGGTATTAATTCACCCCTCCACTTT. Encoded protein: CARSLRGINSPLHF.

V is TRBV5-4 and J is TRBJ2-1; maybe TRBD2 (6 bases). Germline CDR1 is SGHNT and CDR2 is YYREEE (reference sequence). V was trimmed by 0 bases and J by 5 bases, leaving 6 bases between them. This CDR3 spans 13 amino acids. DNA of the CDR3: TGTGCCAGCAGCTTGGTAGCGGACAATGAGCAGTTCTTC. Residues: CASSLVADNEQFF.

The rearrangement joins TRBV7-9 to TRBJ2-3, with 12 bases aligning to TRBD2. This CDR3 region has 17 residues. Trimming took 2 bases from V and 3 from J; bases not matched to a gene: 6. Germline lookup yields CDR1 SEHNR and CDR2 FQNEAQ (reference sequence). The DNA of the CDR3 is TGTGCCAGCAGCTTATGGCGACTAGCGGGAGTAACAGATACGCAGTATTTT. It specifies CASSLWRLAGVTDTQYF.